This passage covers 26 T cell receptor beta chains from one sample sequenced in a study of shared clonotypes between healthy human individuals. Using immunoSEQ multiplex PCR, the repertoire was profiled, and TCRdb retains in-frame clones only, with some absent. The data show about half a million clones, roughly three quarters seen once. The sequenced sample was PBMCs. The receptors derive from a woman in her forties in good health. Some clones in this sample may be carry-over from other donors' samples.

V gene TRBV30 combines with J gene TRBJ1-5, with TRBD1 matching over 7 bases. V gave up 5 bases and J gave up 1 base; unmatched junction bases: 8. CDR3 size: 15 residues. Germline V CDR1 and CDR2: GTSNPN, SVGIG (reference sequence). The CDR3 here is CAWSQGGDSNQPQHF. CDR3 in DNA: TGTGCCTGGTCTCAGGGGGGAGACAGCAATCAGCCCCAGCATTTT.

Worth noting for this clone: A far bigger clonotype differs at one base, so this is likely a read error. Other nucleotide sequences from this sample produce the same CDR3. The rearrangement links TRBV4-1 to TRBJ1-1, with D maybe TRBD1 (6 bases). Germline values: CDR1 MGHRA, CDR2 YSYEKL. Trimming left V 5 bases short and J 5 bases short, with 15 bases between. The CDR3 is 14 residues long. CDR3 sequence reads: CASSNTGRGTEAFF. As DNA, the CDR3 is TGCGCCAGCAGCAATACAGGGCGTGGGACTGAAGCTTTCTTT.

Worth noting for this clone: Given a far larger clone just one base away, this is likely a sequencing read error. V is TRBV30 and J is TRBJ2-3, with D tentatively TRBD1 or TRBD2 (5 bases each). This CDR3 has 14 residues. Germline V gives CDR1 GTSNPN, CDR2 SVGIG (reference sequence). The CDR3: CAWKSRADTDTLYF. Written as DNA, the CDR3 is TGTGCCTGGAAGTCCCGAGCGGACACAGATACGCTGTATTTT.

The rearrangement uses TRBV29-1 and TRBJ2-7, with a tentative D call TRBD1 (5 bases). This CDR3 contains 13 residues. V was trimmed by 4 bases and J by 3 bases, leaving 13 bases between them. CDR1 SQVTM and CDR2 ANQGSEA come from the germline V gene. The CDR3 is CSVGTPERYEQYF. The DNA of the CDR3 is TGCAGCGTTGGGACACCCGAACGCTACGAGCAGTACTTC.

V usage is TRBV2 and J usage is TRBJ1-1; D remains unclear. The CDR3 has 13 residues. Germline V CDR1 and CDR2: SNHLY, FYNNEI. V lost 4 bases to trimming and J lost 7 bases, with 13 bases between them. The CDR3 DNA reads TGTGCCAGCAGTGTTGACCGGTATAATGAAGCTTTCTTT. It is translated as CASSVDRYNEAFF.

This clone came up once. The chain recombines TRBV7-8 with TRBJ1-5; the D is unclear. V lost 5 bases and J lost 0, with 11 bases in between. This CDR3 is built from 15 residues. Germline assignment: CDR1 SGHVS and CDR2 FQNEAQ. The CDR3 coding sequence is TGTGCCAGCAGCCCCCTGCGGCATAGCAATCAGCCCCAGCATTTT. The encoded protein is CASSPLRHSNQPQHF. Variable domain in full (rest from reference TRBV7-8 and TRBJ1-5): GAGVSQSPRYKVAKRGQDVALRCDPISGHVSLFWYQQALGQGPEFLTYFQNEAQLDKSGLPSDRFFAERPEGSVSTLKIQRTQQEDSAVYLCASSPLRHSNQPQHFGDGTRLSIL.

This clone was counted only a few times. This chain uses TRBV11-3 with TRBJ2-1; 8 bases map to TRBD1. The V gene's germline CDR1 is SGHNT and CDR2 YENEEA. This CDR3 is built from 12 residues. The ends lost 5 bases at V and 10 bases at J; junction bases unmatched: 4. The CDR3 sequence: CASSPTGAEQFF. CDR3 in DNA: TGTGCCAGCAGCCCGACAGGGGCCGAGCAGTTCTTC.

This chain links TRBV27 with TRBJ2-2; unclear D gene. Deletions cut 3 bases from V and 0 bases from J, with 5 bases between. The germline V gene has CDR1 MNHEY and CDR2 SMNVEV (reference sequence). The CDR3 is 14 residues long. The CDR3 is CASSFNPNTGELFF. CDR3 nucleotide sequence: TGTGCCAGCAGTTTCAACCCGAACACCGGGGAGCTGTTTTTT.

The V call is TRBV6-4, the J call TRBJ2-2; the match to TRBD2 covers 9 bases. This CDR3 is 16 amino acids long. Germline assignment: CDR1 MRHNA and CDR2 SNTAGT. V gave up 2 bases and J gave up 7 bases; unmatched junction bases: 8. DNA for the CDR3: TGTGCCAGCAGTGACGGGACTAGCCCTGGGAGCGGGGAGCTGTTTTTT. It codes for CASSDGTSPGSGELFF.

This clone showed up just a few times. The V gene is TRBV5-1, the J gene TRBJ2-6; D is possibly TRBD1 or TRBD2 (5 bases each). CDR3 length: 17 residues. CDR1 and CDR2 from the germline V gene are SGHRS and YFSETQ. Trimming took 5 bases from V and 1 from J, leaving 16 bases between them. This CDR3 is CASRREGQGSGANVLTF. Written as DNA, the CDR3 is TGCGCCAGCAGGCGCGAGGGGCAGGGTTCTGGGGCCAACGTCCTGACTTTC.

This chain uses TRBV7-2 with TRBJ1-4, with D maybe TRBD1 (5 bases). V dropped 2 bases and J dropped 8 bases, with 12 bases sitting between them. This CDR3 contains 14 residues. In germline, CDR1 is SGHTA, CDR2 FQGNSA. Here the CDR3 reads CASSLNGAREKLFF. CDR3 DNA: TGTGCCAGCAGCTTAAATGGGGCAAGAGAAAAACTGTTTTTT.

This clone has at least ten counts. CDR3 nucleotide sequence: TGTGCCAGCAGCCAGACAGGGCATGGCTACACCTTC. It encodes CASSQTGHGYTF. The chain combines TRBV7-2 with TRBJ1-2; 7 nucleotides align to TRBD1. Germline V CDR1 and CDR2: SGHTA, FQGNSA. The CDR3 is 12 amino acids. With V trimmed by 5 bases and J by 6 bases, 3 bases remained unmatched. Complete variable domain (other parts from reference TRBV7-2 and TRBJ1-2): GAGVSQSPSNKVTEKGKDVELRCDPISGHTALYWYRQSLGQGLEFLIYFQGNSAPDKSGLPSDRFSAERTGGSVSTLTIQRTQQEDSAVYLCASSQTGHGYTFGSGTRLTVV.

The chain carries TRBV18 and TRBJ1-4; TRBD1 agrees at 10 bases. Germline trimming cut 6 bases from V and 5 bases from J; bases unmatched to any gene: 6. Germline loops: CDR1 KGHSH, CDR2 LQKENI. The CDR3 runs 15 residues. CDR3 DNA sequence: TGTGCCAGCTCCCCCGGACAGGGGGTAAATGAAAAACTGTTTTTT. Amino acids: CASSPGQGVNEKLFF.

With regard to this clone: This may arise from a read error, as a much more abundant clone is one base away. CDR3 nucleotides: TGCAGCGTCACAGGGGTTACTAATGAAGAACTGTTTTTT. It specifies CSVTGVTNEELFF. This sequence joins TRBV29-1 and TRBJ1-4; 7 nucleotides agree with TRBD1. This CDR3 spans 13 amino acids. Germline loops: CDR1 SQVTM, CDR2 ANQGSEA.

Comment on this clone: One base away lies a much larger clone, so this may be a sequencing read error. The chain couples TRBV7-8 to TRBJ1-2; maybe TRBD1 (5 bases). CDR1 SGHVS and CDR2 FQNEAQ come from the germline V gene. This CDR3 is built from 16 residues. CDR3 DNA: TGTGCCAGCAGCCCGACCGCGGGCAGGGTTCACTATGGCTACGCCTTC. Its protein product is CASSPTAGRVHYGYAF.

Remarks on this clone: A much larger clone differs by one base, so this may be a read error. This sequence joins TRBV27 and TRBJ2-6; 9 positions agree with TRBD1. CDR3 length: 17 amino acids. CDR1 and CDR2 (germline): MNHEY, SMNVEV (reference sequence). The CDR3 reads CASSPGTGLSGTNVLTF. CDR3 DNA: TGTGCCAGCAGTCCTGGGACAGGGCTATCTGGGACCAACGTCCTGACTTTC.

A note on this clone: A read error is likely here: a far larger clone is one base away. The V gene is TRBV20-1, the J gene TRBJ1-2; D is unresolved. The V gene's germline CDR1 is DFQATT and CDR2 SNEGSKA (reference sequence). The V gene lost 6 bases and the J gene lost 6 bases, with 8 bases spanning the gap. CDR3 length: 10 amino acids. Here the CDR3 reads CSAADDGYTF. The CDR3 coding sequence is TGCAGTGCAGCAGATGATGGCTACACCTTC.

This chain uses TRBV5-4 with TRBJ2-1; tentatively, D is TRBD1 (6 bases). The CDR3 runs 12 residues. Germline-derived CDR1 and CDR2 are SGHNT and YYREEE (reference sequence). V was shortened by 4 bases and J by 10 bases, with 12 bases between the two germline ends. This CDR3 reads CASSKGGREQFF. The CDR3 DNA is TGTGCCAGCAGCAAAGGGGGTAGAGAGCAGTTCTTC.

This clone has only a few counts. CDR3 in amino acids: CASSPGTGSDIQYF. CDR3 bases: TGTGCCAGCTCGCCCGGGACAGGGTCGGACATTCAGTACTTC. V gene TRBV18 combines with J gene TRBJ2-4; 9 bases fit TRBD1. The germline CDR1 and CDR2 sequences are KGHSH and LQKENI. The ends lost 6 bases at V and 8 bases at J; junction bases unmatched: 8. CDR3 length: 14 amino acids.

Details on this clone: Other DNA sequences from this sample encode an identical CDR3 as well. The chain uses TRBV9 and TRBJ2-6; D gene unclear. The CDR3 length is 14 residues. CDR1 and CDR2 (germline): SGDLS, YYNGEE. Trimming left V 3 bases short and J 0 bases short, with 4 bases between. The CDR3 sequence is CASSDRSGANVLTF. The CDR3 DNA reads as TGTGCCAGCAGCGATCGCTCTGGGGCCAACGTCCTGACTTTC. Full variable domain (outside the CDR3, taken from reference TRBV9 and TRBJ2-6): DSGVTQTPKHLITATGQRVTLRCSPRSGDLSVYWYQQSLDQGLQFLIQYYNGEERAKGNILERFSAQQFPDLHSELNLSSLELGDSALYFCASSDRSGANVLTFGAGSRLTVL.

Comment on this clone: This probably arose from a read error, given a far larger clone one base away. The genes are TRBV11-3 and TRBJ2-3; no clear D gene. Germline V gene lookup returns CDR1 SGHNT and CDR2 YENEEA. CDR3 size: 13 residues. For the CDR3, the DNA is TGTGCCAGCAGCCCCGCCTTAACAGATACGCGGTATTTT. It translates to CASSPALTDTRYF.

A note on this clone: This CDR3 is also generated by other DNA sequences in the sample. The DNA of the CDR3 is TGTGCCAGCAGCTTAGCGGGTGGAAACACTGAAGCTTTCTTT. It encodes CASSLAGGNTEAFF. This chain uses TRBV7-9 with TRBJ1-1; D is undetermined. Trimming removed 0 bases from V and 2 bases from J, with 7 bases in between. The CDR3 sequence is 14 residues long. CDR1 is SEHNR, CDR2 FQNEAQ, per germline (reference sequence).

J is TRBJ1-5 and V is TRBV6-6; D call uncertain. Germline V lookup: CDR1 MNHNY, CDR2 SVGAGI (reference sequence). Trimming took 5 bases from V and 2 from J, leaving 16 bases between them. CDR3 length equals 16 residues. The CDR3 nucleotides read TGTGCCAGCAGTCACGGGCCTATTGCCGGCAATCAGCCCCAGCATTTT. Its protein is CASSHGPIAGNQPQHF.

This clone came up once. The genes are TRBV2 and TRBJ2-4, with 9 bases aligning to TRBD1. Looked up from germline, CDR1 is SNHLY and CDR2 is FYNNEI. The CDR3 runs 13 residues. V gave up 6 bases and J gave up 7 bases; unmatched junction bases: 4. The CDR3 loop is CASRGDRDNIQYF. DNA for the CDR3: TGTGCCAGCAGGGGGGACAGGGATAACATTCAGTACTTC. Using reference TRBV2 and TRBJ2-4 for the parts outside the CDR3, the full variable domain is EPEVTQTPSHQVTQMGQEVILRCVPISNHLYFYWYRQILGQKVEFLVSFYNNEISEKSEIFDDQFSVERPDGSNFTLKIRSTKLEDSAMYFCASRGDRDNIQYFGAGTRLSVL.

V usage is TRBV6-1 and J usage is TRBJ2-7, with 7 bases identical to TRBD2. CDR3 length: 12 amino acids. V gave up 7 bases and J gave up 5 bases; unmatched junction bases: 5. Germline V gene data show CDR1 as MNHNS and CDR2 as SASEGT. CDR3 in DNA: TGTGCCAGCACCGGGGAGGGGAACGAGCAGTACTTC. It specifies CASTGEGNEQYF.

The rearrangement links TRBV27 to TRBJ2-7; 8 bases match TRBD2. CDR1 is MNHEY and CDR2 is SMNVEV in the germline V gene (reference sequence). CDR3 size: 13 residues. Losses at the gene ends were 6 bases for V and 4 bases for J; bases not matched to a gene: 5. The CDR3 DNA follows: TGTGCCAGCAGGGGCGGGAGGAATTACGAGCAGTACTTC. Translated: CASRGGRNYEQYF.